Listed below are T cell receptor beta chains from one sample, sequenced in a study of patients and donors after allogeneic stem cell transplantation. TCRdb reanalysed the RT-PCR reads using MiXCR and keeps one entry per CDR3 protein. The top ten clones hold 27% of a sample with about 110,000 distinct CDR3 sequences, 35% of them seen once. Sequencing input: blood, either unsorted or a sorted T cell fraction (not recorded which). The receptors here all came from a human donor who was either an allogeneic HSCT recipient or a stem cell or donor lymphocyte infusion donor (not recorded which). It is not recorded whose cells these are; they may come from a transplant donor. CDR3s include the opening cysteine and the closing phenylalanine or tryptophan. A D gene is named only where the DNA matches it firmly. Expanded clones are given a class, and other clones once, few, many or no size at all.

v_call,j_call,clone_size,d_call,cdr3_nt,cdr3_aa
TRBV3-1,TRBJ2-2,-,-,TGTGCCAGCAGCCCCTACGCCGGGGAGCTGTTTTTT,CASSPYAGELFF
TRBV29-1,TRBJ1-1,-,-,TGCAGCGTTGAGAGACAGAAGAACACTGAAGCTTTCTTT,CSVERQKNTEAFF
TRBV15,TRBJ1-2,-,-,TGTGCCACCAGCAAAGGCCAAGATAGCTATGGCTACACCTTC,CATSKGQDSYGYTF
TRBV24-1,TRBJ2-1,-,TRBD2,TGTGCCACCAGTGATTTGCAATTAGCGGGCCCCAATGAGCAGTTCTTC,CATSDLQLAGPNEQFF
TRBV5-1,TRBJ2-7,-,TRBD1,TGCGCCAGCAGCTTGGGGGACAGACGCTACGAGCAGTACTTC,CASSLGDRRYEQYF
TRBV15,TRBJ2-5,-,-,TGTGCCACCAGGTCACTAGACGAGGAAGAGACCCAGTACTTC,CATRSLDEEETQYF
TRBV5-1,TRBJ2-6,-,-,TGCGCCAGCAGCCACACAGGGTTCGGGGCCAACGTCCTGACTTTC,CASSHTGFGANVLTF
TRBV15,TRBJ2-7,-,-,TGTGCCACCAGCAGAGATTGGCCCGCCTACGAGCAGTACTTC,CATSRDWPAYEQYF
TRBV29-1,TRBJ2-1,-,TRBD2,TGCAGCGTTGAGTGGGGCGGGAGGTCCTACAATGAGCAGTTCTTC,CSVEWGGRSYNEQFF
TRBV5-1,TRBJ1-5,many,TRBD1,TGCGCCAGCAGCGTTGGGACAGGGGGAAATCAGCCCCAGCATTTT,CASSVGTGGNQPQHF
TRBV20-1,TRBJ2-4,once,-,TGCAGTGCTAGACCGGGCGGAGCCAAAAACATTCAGTACTTC,CSARPGGAKNIQYF
TRBV7-2,TRBJ1-2,-,-,TGTGCCAGTAAACAGGTCGCTAACTATGGCTACACCTTC,CASKQVANYGYTF
TRBV19,TRBJ1-4,-,-,TGTGCCAGTAGCAGACAGGCTAATGAAAAACTGTTTTTT,CASSRQANEKLFF
TRBV6-2/TRBV6-3,TRBJ2-1,few,-,TGTGCCAGCAGGACCATCAGGTTCAATGAGCAGTTCTTC,CASRTIRFNEQFF
TRBV28,TRBJ1-1,few,-,TGTGCCAGCAGTTTTTTTGGTGTGAGGAACACTGAAGCTTTCTTT,CASSFFGVRNTEAFF
TRBV5-5,TRBJ2-1,-,-,TGTGCCAGCAGCTTGCCGGGGAATGCCTACAATGAGCAGTTCTTC,CASSLPGNAYNEQFF
TRBV5-1,TRBJ2-1,few,TRBD2,TGCGCCAGCAGCCCCCCGGGACTAGTAGGCGAGCAGTTCTTC,CASSPPGLVGEQFF
TRBV20-1,TRBJ2-1,-,-,TGCAGTGCTAGAGAGGGGGGATCCTACAATGAGCAGTTCTTC,CSAREGGSYNEQFF
TRBV4-1,TRBJ1-1,few,-,TGCGCCAGCAGCCAAGTGAAACAAGTGAACACTGAAGCTTTCTTT,CASSQVKQVNTEAFF
TRBV5-8,TRBJ2-1,few,-,TGTGCCAGCAGCTTGGCCGTGACTAGAATCAATGAGCAGTTCTTC,CASSLAVTRINEQFF
TRBV12-3/TRBV12-4,TRBJ2-5,-,-,TGTGCCAGCAGTCAACAGGGACGTAGCGAGACCCAGTACTTC,CASSQQGRSETQYF
TRBV7-2,TRBJ1-4,few,-,TGTGCCAGCAGCTCCAGTACAACTAATGAAAAACTGTTTTTT,CASSSSTTNEKLFF
TRBV20-1,TRBJ1-5,few,-,TGCAGTGCTAGAGATCTTTTTTTTCAGCCCCAGCATTTT,CSARDLFFQPQHF
TRBV7-7,TRBJ2-1,-,-,TGTGCTAGCAGCTTAGGGACCGCGCCAGTCAATGAGCAGTTCTTC,CASSLGTAPVNEQFF
TRBV20-1,TRBJ1-4,-,-,TGCAGTGCTAGGTTGGGCAGGCGAGCAACTAATGAAAAACTGTTTTTT,CSARLGRRATNEKLFF
TRBV29-1,TRBJ1-2,-,-,TGCAGCGTTGAATCCCAAAGCAGTGGCTACACCTTC,CSVESQSSGYTF
TRBV12-3/TRBV12-4,TRBJ1-5,-,-,TGTGCCAGCAGTTTGGAGGGGAAAGGGAATCAGCCCCAGCATTTT,CASSLEGKGNQPQHF
TRBV24-1,TRBJ2-1,-,-,TGTGCCACCAGCGCGCCTAGGGGCAATGAGCAGTTCTTC,CATSAPRGNEQFF
TRBV6-5,TRBJ2-3,-,-,TGTGCCAGCAGTTACTCGTACAGGGTCACACAAGATACGCAGTATTTT,CASSYSYRVTQDTQYF
TRBV4-1,TRBJ2-4,-,TRBD1,TGCGCCAGCAGCCAAGCTCCCCCCGGGACAGGAGCCAAAAACATTCAGTACTTC,CASSQAPPGTGAKNIQYF
TRBV2,TRBJ1-1,many,-,TGTGCCAGCAGTGTGGGGCTTTTGAACACTGAAGCTTTCTTT,CASSVGLLNTEAFF
TRBV7-2,TRBJ2-1,-,-,TGTGCCAGCAGCTTAGAGGGGGGGCTCTACAATGAGCAGTTCTTC,CASSLEGGLYNEQFF
TRBV20-1,TRBJ2-1,-,TRBD2,TGCAGTGCCCGTCAGGTCAGCGGGAGGGTTAGCGATGAGCAGTTCTTC,CSARQVSGRVSDEQFF
TRBV20-1,TRBJ1-2,-,TRBD1,TGCAGTGCTGGGGATGGAGCGTTTTTAGGGGGCGGCTACACCTTC,CSAGDGAFLGGGYTF
TRBV5-6,TRBJ2-3,-,-,TGTGCCAGCAGCTCGAGGGGCACAGATACGCAGTATTTT,CASSSRGTDTQYF
TRBV29-1,TRBJ2-3,few,-,TGCAGCGTTGAGTGGGCTAGCGGCACAGATACGCAGTATTTT,CSVEWASGTDTQYF
TRBV4-2,TRBJ2-7,-,TRBD2,TGTGCCAGCAGCCAAGCCCAGCGGGAGTTGGTCTACGAGCAGTACTTC,CASSQAQRELVYEQYF
TRBV27,TRBJ2-7,-,-,TGTGCCAGCAGCCAAGGGCCCAGGGTCATGTTAGAGCAGTACTTC,CASSQGPRVMLEQYF
TRBV7-3,TRBJ1-3,-,-,TGTGCCAGCAGCTTCACCACCAGGGACCGGGCTGGAAACACCATATATTTT,CASSFTTRDRAGNTIYF
TRBV20-1,TRBJ2-7,few,TRBD2,TGCAGTGCCAGGCTAGCGGCCCCGTCCTACGAGCAGTACTTC,CSARLAAPSYEQYF
TRBV12-3/TRBV12-4,TRBJ1-5,many,-,TGTGCCAGCAGACTTGACAGGCCCAATCAGCCCCAGCATTTT,CASRLDRPNQPQHF
TRBV20-1,TRBJ2-6,-,-,TGCAGTGCTAGATCCCCGGGGGGGGCCAACGTCCTGACTTTC,CSARSPGGANVLTF
TRBV9,TRBJ1-3,few,-,TGTGCCAGCAGCCCCCAGGCCACGGGAGACACCATATATTTT,CASSPQATGDTIYF
TRBV2,TRBJ2-5,-,-,TGTGCCAGCAGAGAACTTGGGTACGTCGAGACCCAGTACTTC,CASRELGYVETQYF
TRBV7-2,TRBJ1-1,few,TRBD1,TGTGCCAGCAATCGGGACAGGCCGAACACTGAAGCTTTCTTT,CASNRDRPNTEAFF
TRBV20-1,TRBJ1-5,many,-,TGCAGTGCTAACCGGGGCACCAATCAGCCCCAGCATTTT,CSANRGTNQPQHF
TRBV7-8,TRBJ1-2,-,-,TGTGCCAGCAGCTTCCGGGGCGGCTATGGCTACACCTTC,CASSFRGGYGYTF
TRBV12-3/TRBV12-4,TRBJ1-2,-,-,TGTGCCAGCAGTTTACTGCCCCGGCGAGGCTACACCTTC,CASSLLPRRGYTF
TRBV5-1,TRBJ1-2,few,-,TGCGCCAGCAGCACGGCAGGGCGTCTAGACTATGGCTACACCTTC,CASSTAGRLDYGYTF
TRBV20-1,TRBJ1-2,many,-,TGCAGTGCGGGTCAGGGGTCTACCGTCTATGGCTACACCTTC,CSAGQGSTVYGYTF
TRBV29-1,TRBJ2-7,-,TRBD2,TGCAGCGTTGCTCTCACTAGCGGGAGAAACGAGCAGTACTTC,CSVALTSGRNEQYF
TRBV6-6,TRBJ2-1,once,-,TGTGCCAGCAGAGCCGGGACTCGCTCCTACAATGAGCAGTTCTTC,CASRAGTRSYNEQFF
TRBV18,TRBJ2-7,-,-,TGTGCCAGCTCACTGGGACAATCCTACGAGCAGTACTTC,CASSLGQSYEQYF
TRBV5-1,TRBJ1-3,-,-,TGCGCCAGCAGCTTCCTATCCTCTGGCTCTGGAAACACCATATATTTT,CASSFLSSGSGNTIYF
TRBV5-1,TRBJ2-5,-,-,TGCGCCAGCAGCTCCATGGGGGCCAAAAAAATCGAGACCCAGTACTTC,CASSSMGAKKIETQYF
TRBV20-1,TRBJ2-3,once,-,TGCAGTGCAAGGACCGCGTGGGACACAGATACGCAGTATTTT,CSARTAWDTDTQYF
TRBV24-1,TRBJ2-2,-,-,TGTGCCACCAGTGGAGACAGCGCGAACACCGGGGAGCTGTTTTTT,CATSGDSANTGELFF
TRBV19,TRBJ1-3,-,-,TGTGCCAGTAGTGTCAGGGCTGGAAACACCATATATTTT,CASSVRAGNTIYF
TRBV6-1,TRBJ2-1,-,TRBD2,TGTGCCAGCAGTAGCGGGAGCCGGAATGAGCAGTTCTTC,CASSSGSRNEQFF